The 20 T cell receptor beta chains below were found in one sample sequenced in a study of neurological immune-mediated disorders. Time point described: longitudinal time-point 3. MiXCR, applied by TCRdb to the 5' RACE reads, yields one record per CDR3 protein. This sample has roughly 45,000 distinct CDR3 sequences, with roughly 14% found just once. Sequencing was done on a sample of PBMCs. These receptors all come from a man aged 25 to 40 in good health.

This clonotype was seen ten or more times. The chain joins TRBV20-1 to TRBJ2-7, with D unclear. Germline-derived CDR1 and CDR2 are DFQATT and SNEGSKA (reference sequence). V lost 5 bases and J 1 base, leaving 12 bases between the germline ends. This CDR3 spans 13 amino acids. The CDR3 region is CSASKDPSYEQYF. The CDR3 DNA sequence: TGCAGTGCTTCTAAAGACCCGTCCTACGAGCAGTACTTC.

Many counts were recorded for this clonotype. This chain links TRBV7-3 with TRBJ2-1; 10 bases are a match to TRBD2. Germline V gene data show CDR1 as SGHTA and CDR2 as FQGTGA. V dropped 5 bases and J dropped 7; count of bases not matched to a gene: 11. This CDR3 comprises 16 residues. The CDR3 region has the DNA TGTGCCAGCAGCGAACCCCTTGCTAGCGGGAGTAATGAGCAGTTCTTC. Translating it yields CASSEPLASGSNEQFF.

In this sample, this clonotype turned up many times. The genes are TRBV4-2 and TRBJ2-5; 14 bases line up with TRBD2. The CDR3 runs to 17 residues. Germline V gene lookup returns CDR1 LGHNA and CDR2 YNFKEQ. The V gene end was trimmed by 3 bases and the J gene end by 4 bases; junction bases not matched to a gene: 7. CDR3 nucleotide sequence: TGTGCCAGCAGCCAGGGGACTAGCGGGAGTCTCGGAGAGACCCAGTACTTC. It codes for CASSQGTSGSLGETQYF.

This clonotype was detected only a few times. The chain couples TRBV6-4 to TRBJ2-3; maybe TRBD1 (5 bases). CDR1 is MRHNA and CDR2 is SNTAGT in the germline V gene. The V gene lost 4 bases and the J gene lost 4 bases, with 9 bases spanning the gap. The length of the CDR3 is 13 residues. CDR3 sequence: CASSVQGSDTQYF. In DNA, the CDR3 is TGTGCCAGCAGTGTCCAGGGTTCAGATACGCAGTATTTT.

This chain links TRBV9 with TRBJ2-2, with 8 bases that match TRBD2. This CDR3 contains 15 residues. Germline V lookup: CDR1 SGDLS, CDR2 YYNGEE. V trimming: 6 bases; J trimming: 5 bases; junction bases outside the gene matches: 9. The DNA of the CDR3 is TGTGCCAGCAATAGCGGGACGGCTCCAACCGGGGAGCTGTTTTTT. Amino acids: CASNSGTAPTGELFF. Full variable domain (rest looked up from reference TRBV9 and TRBJ2-2): DSGVTQTPKHLITATGQRVTLRCSPRSGDLSVYWYQQSLDQGLQFLIQYYNGEERAKGNILERFSAQQFPDLHSELNLSSLELGDSALYFCASNSGTAPTGELFFGEGSRLTVL.

This clonotype was counted many times. The V and J genes are TRBV28 and TRBJ2-7; D remains unclear. The CDR3 loop spans 11 amino acids. Germline V lookup: CDR1 MDHEN, CDR2 SYDVKM. The germline V and J ends were trimmed by 2 bases and 7 bases, with 6 bases remaining between them. DNA for the CDR3: TGTGCCAGCAGTTTAATGACAGAGCAGTACTTC. It is translated as CASSLMTEQYF.

This rearrangement joins TRBV5-1 to TRBJ1-5; D perhaps matches TRBD1 (5 bases). V was trimmed by 4 bases and J by 3 bases, leaving 17 bases between them. The V gene's germline CDR1 is SGHRS and CDR2 YFSETQ. The CDR3 is 16 residues long. The DNA for the CDR3 is TGCGCCAGCAGCCCGATGGGGACTTTTCCCAATCAGCCCCAGCATTTT. Protein sequence: CASSPMGTFPNQPQHF.

This sequence joins TRBV20-1 and TRBJ2-3, with D perhaps matching TRBD1 (6 bases). Germline-derived CDR1 and CDR2 are DFQATT and SNEGSKA (reference sequence). V lost 0 bases, J lost 1 base, and 11 bases lay in between. The CDR3 runs to 15 residues. CDR3 coding DNA: TGCAGTGCTAGAGATCCGAACAGGGGCACAGATACGCAGTATTTT. Translation: CSARDPNRGTDTQYF.

This clonotype was recorded at least ten times. The chain has TRBV6-1 and TRBJ2-3; a weak D match, TRBD2 (6 bases). The CDR3 runs to 13 residues. Trimming pared 8 bases from V and 2 bases from J, leaving 11 bases between. Germline values: CDR1 MNHNS, CDR2 SASEGT. CDR3 in amino acids: CASPGGITDTQYF. CDR3 in DNA: TGTGCCAGCCCCGGAGGGATCACAGATACGCAGTATTTT.

The sample holds a few counts of this clonotype. This chain connects TRBV27 to TRBJ2-3, with D perhaps matching TRBD1 (6 bases). This CDR3 has 14 residues. V shed 2 bases and J shed 0 bases, with 6 bases lying between them. The germline V gene has CDR1 MNHEY and CDR2 SMNVEV (reference sequence). CDR3 protein: CASSLTGSTDTQYF. In nucleotides, the CDR3 is TGTGCCAGCAGTTTAACAGGGAGCACAGATACGCAGTATTTT.

At least ten counts were recorded for this clonotype. The chain is built from TRBV7-9 and TRBJ2-5; D gene unclear. There are 16 residues in the CDR3. Trimming stripped 1 base from V and 4 bases from J, with 16 bases between. Germline V gives CDR1 SEHNR, CDR2 FQNEAQ (reference sequence). CDR3 DNA: TGTGCCAGCAGCTTAGATGCAACACCTCACCGAGAGACCCAGTACTTC. Translation: CASSLDATPHRETQYF.

Turning to this clonotype: A much more abundant neighbour one base away suggests this may be a read error. V and J are TRBV14 and TRBJ2-7; possibly TRBD2 for D (5 bases). Per germline, CDR1 SGHDN and CDR2 FVKESK. The CDR3 contains 11 residues. Trimming cost V 6 bases and J 11 bases, with 14 bases left between them. CDR3 DNA: TGTGCCAGCAGTCACGGCCAGACTAAGTACTTC. Translated: CASSHGQTKYF. Full variable domain (rest looked up from reference TRBV14 and TRBJ2-7): EAGVTQFPSHSVIEKGQTVTLRCDPISGHDNLYWYRRVMGKEIKFLLHFVKESKQDESGMPNNRFLAERTGGTYSTLKVQPAELEDSGVYFCASSHGQTKYFGPGTRLTVT.

This chain links TRBV9 with TRBJ2-7; 7 nucleotides line up with TRBD1. The CDR3 consists of 15 residues. The trim removed 4 bases at V and 4 bases at J, leaving 11 bases unmatched. From germline, CDR1 is SGDLS and CDR2 YYNGEE. CDR3 loop: CASSFGTQGFYEQYF. The CDR3 DNA sequence: TGTGCCAGCAGCTTTGGAACACAGGGGTTTTACGAGCAGTACTTC.

Many counts were recorded for this clonotype. The chain combines TRBV3-1 with TRBJ1-5; the D is unclear. The germline V and J ends were trimmed by 4 bases and 5 bases, with 9 bases remaining between them. Germline loops: CDR1 LGHDT, CDR2 YNNKEL (reference sequence). The CDR3 contains 13 residues. CDR3 protein: CASSLSSDQPQHF. The DNA of the CDR3 is TGTGCCAGCAGCCTTAGCAGTGATCAGCCCCAGCATTTT.

The table lists this clonotype with many counts. The chain employs TRBV29-1 and TRBJ2-5; 9 bases are shared with TRBD2. Germline trimming cut 7 bases from V and 7 bases from J; bases unmatched to any gene: 19. CDR1 is SQVTM and CDR2 is ANQGSEA in the germline V gene. The CDR3 length is 16 residues. Written as DNA, the CDR3 is TGCAGCGCCCTACGCCGCCTAGCGGGACCGCAGCGGACCCAGTACTTC. Protein product: CSALRRLAGPQRTQYF.

This clonotype came up a few times. The chain has TRBV14 and TRBJ2-1; 8 bases match TRBD2. Germline V CDR1 and CDR2: SGHDN, FVKESK. CDR3 length: 17 amino acids. J gave up 0 bases and V 4 bases, and 8 bases lay outside the gene matches. The DNA of the CDR3 is TGTGCCAGCAGCCGAGCCCTACTAGCGGACTCCTACAATGAGCAGTTCTTC. Translated, it gives CASSRALLADSYNEQFF. Full variable domain (remainder filled in from reference TRBV14 and TRBJ2-1): EAGVTQFPSHSVIEKGQTVTLRCDPISGHDNLYWYRRVMGKEIKFLLHFVKESKQDESGMPNNRFLAERTGGTYSTLKVQPAELEDSGVYFCASSRALLADSYNEQFFGPGTRLTVL.

This clonotype was seen many times. DNA for the CDR3: TGCAGCGCCTATAACAGGGGACGGACAGATACGCAGTATTTT. Protein sequence: CSAYNRGRTDTQYF. The chain employs TRBV29-1 and TRBJ2-3, with TRBD1 matching 7 bases. CDR3 length equals 14 residues. V was pared by 7 bases and J by 3 bases, with 10 bases of the junction left unmatched. CDR1 and CDR2 (germline): SQVTM, ANQGSEA.

This clonotype has a count of ten or more. The J gene is TRBJ2-5, the V gene TRBV28; TRBD2 agrees at 9 bases. From germline, CDR1 is MDHEN and CDR2 SYDVKM. The CDR3 length is 13 residues. CDR3 sequence: CAHMREGEETQYF. The CDR3 bases are TGTGCGCACATGCGGGAGGGTGAAGAGACCCAGTACTTC.

This clonotype was seen many times. This rearrangement joins TRBV4-1 to TRBJ1-1; weak D call: TRBD1 (5 bases). V was clipped by 3 bases and J by 8 bases, with 7 bases between them. The CDR3 runs to 11 residues. Germline CDR1 and CDR2: MGHRA and YSYEKL. The CDR3 DNA reads TGCGCCAGCAGCCATGGGGGGGAAGCTTTCTTT. This encodes CASSHGGEAFF.

The sample holds many counts of this clonotype. The rearrangement joins TRBV20-1 to TRBJ2-2; 8 bases match TRBD1. J was trimmed by 4 bases and V by 0 bases; bases with no gene match: 7. Germline V gene sequence: CDR1 DFQATT, CDR2 SNEGSKA (reference sequence). The CDR3 has 16 residues. The CDR3 bases are TGCAGTGCTAGAGATAGTACCAGGGGGCTCACCGGGGAGCTGTTTTTT. It translates to CSARDSTRGLTGELFF.